This T cell receptor beta chain came from a study of blood T cell repertoires in COVID-19. This CDR3 spans 14 amino acids. The V gene lost 5 bases and the J gene lost 5 bases, with 12 bases spanning the gap. CDR1 is SNHLY, CDR2 FYNNEI, per germline. Assay: immunoSEQ multiplex PCR; the TCRdb copy retains only in-frame clones and omits some. Of 250,000 or so clones in the sample, about 88% were seen once. Sequencing was carried out using peripheral blood. The TCR originated in a woman aged 40 to 50 who had recovered from COVID-19. The chain is built from TRBV2 and TRBJ2-2, with a weak D call TRBD1 (5 bases). Written as DNA, the CDR3 is TGTGCCAGCAGTATCAGGGTGGGGACCGGGGAGCTGTTTTTT. As protein: CASSIRVGTGELFF.